This TCR beta chain was found in a study of cytomegalovirus exposure and HLA in healthy donors. Study-level points and caveats: The authors excluded some V segments, including TRBV6-2 and TRBV6-3, as indistinguishable. In a later analysis, an Asian-associated ancestry cluster reportedly showed fewer N-insertions than the approximately 700-donor mean. In an earlier analysis, in roughly 600 donors, most V segments appeared productive either ~90% or ~30% of the time. An analysis that came later showed most CMV-associated TCR beta chains appearing HLA-restricted.

To note about this clone: No antigen is known for it. Other DNA sequences from this sample encode an identical CDR3 as well.

The CDR3 loop spans 17 amino acids. Trimming took 3 bases from V and 2 from J; bases not matched to a gene: 11. Germline loops: CDR1 SGHTS, CDR2 YDEGEE. The PCR employed 60 Vbeta primers together with 13 Jbeta primers. Using immunoSEQ multiplex PCR, the repertoire was profiled, and TCRdb retains in-frame clones only, with some absent. This sample has about 120,000 clones, with approximately 70% found just once. Sequenced: PBMCs. The chain links TRBV5-8 to TRBJ2-7; 10 nucleotides align to TRBD2. This TCR was recovered from a man aged 18 to 35 in good health and CMV-seronegative. DNA of the CDR3: TGTGCCAGCAGCTCGGCTAGCGGGGGAACCTGGACCTACGAGCAGTACTTC. Its translation is CASSSASGGTWTYEQYF.